This entry lists 30 T cell receptor beta chains sequenced from one sample in a study of PD-L1 blockade in urothelial cancer (dated by TCRdb to 2016 to 2017). The library was built by means of the immunoSEQ multiplex PCR assay. This is the immuneACCESS table as TCRdb keeps it, with only in-frame sequences that have V and J called. A part of the clones is gone; compared with another copy, unresolved V genes explain less than half, and the rest is unexplained. The sample table records about 95,000 clones; almost 90% of these occur just once. The biggest ten clones account for 1.5% to 2% of the sample. The time point label, as the study defines it: pretreatment peripheral blood. The specimen was PBMCs, collected around atezolizumab (anti-PD-L1) treatment. These receptors all come from a man aged 55 to 70 with urothelial cancer.

This rearrangement joins TRBV7-9 to TRBJ2-5; maybe TRBD1 (5 bases). CDR1 is SEHNR, CDR2 FQNEAQ, per germline (reference sequence). CDR3 length equals 15 residues. V lost 1 base to trimming and J lost 5 bases, with 14 bases between them. The DNA of the CDR3 is TGTGCCAGCAGCTTAGGACAGTTTTCTTATGAGACCCAGTACTTC. Translation gives CASSLGQFSYETQYF. The full variable domain, its missing parts supplied by reference TRBV7-9 and TRBJ2-5, is DTGVSQNPRHKITKRGQNVTFRCDPISEHNRLYWYRQTLGQGPEFLTYFQNEAQLEKSRLLSDRFSAERPKGSFSTLEIQRTEQGDSAMYLCASSLGQFSYETQYFGPGTRLLVL.

The V call is TRBV2, the J call TRBJ2-5; 7 bases fit TRBD1. Germline-derived CDR1 and CDR2 are SNHLY and FYNNEI. Trimming took 7 bases from V and 2 from J; bases not matched to a gene: 4. This CDR3 comprises 13 residues. The CDR3 nucleotides read TGTGCCAGCACCCGGGACAGACAAGAGACCCAGTACTTC. This sequence encodes CASTRDRQETQYF.

V is TRBV5-1 and J is TRBJ1-1; TRBD1 might be the D (6 bases). Trimming removed 4 bases at V and 4 bases at J, with 14 bases between. The CDR3 consists of 14 residues. Germline V CDR1 and CDR2: SGHRS, YFSETQ. Written as DNA, the CDR3 is TGCGCCAGCAGCAACACAGGGAGGGTCACTGAAGCTTTCTTT. Translating gives CASSNTGRVTEAFF. The entire variable domain, with the rest obtained from reference TRBV5-1 and TRBJ1-1, is as follows: KAGVTQTPRYLIKTRGQQVTLSCSPISGHRSVSWYQQTPGQGLQFLFEYFSETQRNKGNFPGRFSGRQFSNSRSEMNVSTLELGDSALYLCASSNTGRVTEAFFGQGTRLTVV.

The V gene is TRBV5-6, the J gene TRBJ2-5; 10 nucleotides agree with TRBD2. Trimming at V came to 0 bases and at J to 5 bases, leaving 7 bases not matched to a gene. The CDR3 has 16 amino acids. In germline, CDR1 is SGHDT, CDR2 YYEEEE. The CDR3 DNA reads as TGTGCCAGCAGCTTGGTTGCCCTAGCGGGGGCGGAGACCCAGTACTTC. This translates into CASSLVALAGAETQYF.

The chain's CDR3 is CASSLTTGSPLSYEQYF. CDR3 DNA: TGTGCCAGCAGCTTAACTACAGGGAGCCCTCTCAGTTACGAGCAGTACTTC. The rearrangement uses TRBV7-8 and TRBJ2-7; perhaps TRBD1 as D (6 bases). Germline V CDR1 and CDR2: SGHVS, FQNEAQ. V was shortened by 2 bases and J by 4 bases, with 21 bases between the two germline ends. The CDR3 is 17 amino acids.

This chain joins TRBV18 and TRBJ1-2, with D tentatively TRBD1 (6 bases). The V gene's germline CDR1 is KGHSH and CDR2 LQKENI. The length of the CDR3 is 17 residues. V was pared by 6 bases and J by 6 bases, with 26 bases between. This chain's CDR3 is CASSLRVLTRDIHGYTF. The CDR3 DNA sequence: TGTGCCAGCTCCCTCCGGGTATTGACACGGGACATACATGGCTACACCTTC.

The rearrangement uses TRBV4-3 and TRBJ2-2; 7 bases match TRBD2. Germline V CDR1 and CDR2: LGHNA, YSLEER. Trimming cost V 0 bases and J 3 bases; bases outside gene matches: 7. The CDR3 runs to 17 residues. The CDR3 protein is CASSQDKSLAYTGELFF. CDR3 DNA: TGCGCCAGCAGCCAAGATAAGTCACTAGCGTACACCGGGGAGCTGTTTTTT.

The chain employs TRBV7-3 and TRBJ2-5; 8 bases are a match to TRBD1. The CDR3 loop spans 14 amino acids. Germline V gives CDR1 SGHTA, CDR2 FQGTGA. The J segment lost 0 bases and the V segment lost 5 bases, leaving 2 bases of the junction unmatched. This chain's CDR3 is CASSKTGDQETQYF. The CDR3 nucleotides are TGTGCCAGCAGCAAGACAGGGGACCAAGAGACCCAGTACTTC.

V usage is TRBV11-2 and J usage is TRBJ2-2; 8 positions agree with TRBD1. The CDR3 is 14 amino acids. CDR1 SGHAT and CDR2 FQNNGV come from the germline V gene. Germline trimming cut 2 bases from V and 7 bases from J; bases unmatched to any gene: 3. The CDR3 loop reads CASSLQGAIGELFF. The CDR3 DNA sequence: TGTGCCAGCAGCTTACAGGGGGCAATCGGGGAGCTGTTTTTT.

J is TRBJ1-1 and V is TRBV19, with D perhaps matching TRBD1 (5 bases). Germline-derived CDR1 and CDR2 are LNHDA and SQIVND (reference sequence). This CDR3 comprises 14 residues. V was pared by 0 bases and J by 11 bases, with 16 bases between. The CDR3 reads CASSIERGSADAFF. The CDR3 DNA sequence: TGTGCCAGTAGTATAGAACGGGGGTCGGCCGACGCTTTCTTT.

The chain couples TRBV29-1 to TRBJ2-2, with 8 bases identical to TRBD1. The length of the CDR3 is 12 residues. V lost 7 bases, J lost 6 bases, and 4 bases stayed unmatched. Germline lookup yields CDR1 SQVTM and CDR2 ANQGSEA. The CDR3 DNA is TGCAGCGCCCGGACAGGGTCCGGGGAGCTGTTTTTT. Translated: CSARTGSGELFF.

J is TRBJ1-2 and V is TRBV7-9; TRBD1 matches 7 bases. Trimming took 5 bases from V and 5 from J; bases not matched to a gene: 14. Germline V gene sequence: CDR1 SEHNR, CDR2 FQNEAQ (reference sequence). There are 16 residues in the CDR3. The CDR3 reads CASSPTPGTDYYGYTF. The CDR3 bases are TGTGCCAGCAGCCCTACACCAGGGACAGATTATTATGGCTACACCTTC.

This clone has only one observation. The J gene is TRBJ1-1, the V gene TRBV5-1; D might be TRBD1 (6 bases). The CDR3 totals 15 residues. Trimming pared 0 bases from V and 3 bases from J, leaving 12 bases between. Germline loops: CDR1 SGHRS, CDR2 YFSETQ. This chain's CDR3 is CASSLVPGEDTEAFF. The CDR3 nucleotides read TGCGCCAGCAGCTTGGTGCCAGGGGAAGACACTGAAGCTTTCTTT.

The J gene is TRBJ2-7, the V gene TRBV6-5, with a weak D call TRBD2 (6 bases). Per the germline V gene, CDR1 is MNHEY and CDR2 is SVGAGI. Trimming stripped 6 bases from V and 2 bases from J, with 14 bases between. This CDR3 spans 14 amino acids. The CDR3 sequence is CASSRTRLAYEQYF. DNA for the CDR3: TGTGCCAGCAGCCGAACGAGACTAGCCTACGAGCAGTACTTC.

The gene calls are TRBV30 and TRBJ2-7, with 12 bases fitting TRBD1. The V segment lost 2 bases and the J segment 4 bases; nucleotides outside the gene matches: 6. CDR1 is GTSNPN and CDR2 is SVGIG in the germline V gene (reference sequence). The CDR3 is made up of 15 amino acids. The CDR3 protein is CAWSIPGQGAYEQYF. CDR3 nucleotide sequence: TGTGCCTGGAGTATTCCGGGACAGGGGGCATACGAGCAGTACTTC.

This rearrangement joins TRBV19 to TRBJ1-4, with 10 bases lining up with TRBD1. Germline V gene data show CDR1 as LNHDA and CDR2 as SQIVND (reference sequence). This CDR3 comprises 14 residues. V lost 7 bases, J lost 8 bases, and 7 bases stayed unmatched. The DNA of the CDR3 is TGTGCCAGTACCCCGGACAGGGGGGAAGAAAAACTGTTTTTT. This sequence encodes CASTPDRGEEKLFF.

The V gene is TRBV5-1, the J gene TRBJ2-5, with 8 bases identical to TRBD1. Germline trimming cut 4 bases from V and 5 bases from J; bases unmatched to any gene: 10. The CDR3 has 15 amino acids. Germline V CDR1 and CDR2: SGHRS, YFSETQ. The CDR3 DNA is TGCGCCAGCAGCCCGCAGGACAGGGCTCGGGAGACCCAGTACTTC. This gives the protein CASSPQDRARETQYF.

This chain links TRBV28 with TRBJ1-2, with D uncertain. V dropped 4 bases and J dropped 5 bases, with 14 bases sitting between them. The CDR3 sequence is 14 residues long. Per germline, CDR1 MDHEN and CDR2 SYDVKM. The CDR3 spells CASSSQRGNYGYTF. The CDR3 nucleotides read TGTGCCAGCAGTTCGCAGCGGGGTAATTATGGCTACACCTTC.

The J gene is TRBJ1-2, the V gene TRBV6-5; the D is unclear. CDR3 size: 13 residues. The V gene's germline CDR1 is MNHEY and CDR2 SVGAGI. V was shortened by 0 bases and J by 2 bases, with 4 bases between the two germline ends. CDR3 in amino acids: CASSYSQNYGYTF. CDR3 sequence (DNA): TGTGCCAGCAGTTACTCCCAGAACTATGGCTACACCTTC.

This sequence joins TRBV7-8 and TRBJ1-2, with 7 positions matching TRBD1. This CDR3 is 17 amino acids long. After removal of 1 base from V and 4 bases from J, the junction contained 12 bases not matched to a gene. Germline V gene sequence: CDR1 SGHVS, CDR2 FQNEAQ. The CDR3 DNA reads TGTGCCAGCAGCTTAGGTAGTTCAGGGGGTGGTTTCTATGGCTACACCTTC. This translates into CASSLGSSGGGFYGYTF.

This clone was recorded a few times. As DNA, the CDR3 is TGTGCCAGCAGTCCCAGGGAGGATGAAGCTTTCTTT. Encoded protein: CASSPREDEAFF. The rearrangement joins TRBV25-1 to TRBJ1-1; TRBD1 might be the D (5 bases). Germline V CDR1 and CDR2: MGHDK, SYGVNS. This CDR3 comprises 12 residues. V lost 5 bases, J lost 7 bases, and 11 bases lay in between.

The chain has TRBV7-2 and TRBJ1-1; tentatively, D is TRBD1 (5 bases). Germline-derived CDR1 and CDR2 are SGHTA and FQGNSA. This CDR3 is built from 14 residues. V was shortened by 3 bases and J by 1 base, with 9 bases between the two germline ends. CDR3 in amino acids: CASSFSQGNTEAFF. Here the CDR3 DNA reads TGTGCCAGCAGCTTTAGTCAGGGGAACACTGAAGCTTTCTTT.

V and J are TRBV21-1 and TRBJ1-2; the table's D call, TRBD1, has no DNA check behind it. TRBV21-1 is described as a pseudogene. The CDR3 has 16 amino acids. DNA for the CDR3: TGTGCCAGCAGCAAAGCCTTAGACAGCCTTAACTATGGCTACACCTTC. It encodes CASSKALDSLNYGYTF.

V usage is TRBV28 and J usage is TRBJ1-4; D perhaps matches TRBD1 (5 bases). Trimming removed 3 bases from V and 0 bases from J, with 11 bases in between. The CDR3 runs to 16 residues. Germline V CDR1 and CDR2: MDHEN, SYDVKM. The CDR3 coding sequence is TGTGCCAGCAGTTTCCCGCAGGGCACAACTAATGAAAAACTGTTTTTT. Its translation: CASSFPQGTTNEKLFF.

The rearrangement joins TRBV5-4 to TRBJ2-7; D is unresolved. With 3 bases removed from V and 1 base from J, the gap between germline ends came to 8 bases. CDR1 and CDR2 from the germline V gene are SGHNT and YYREEE (reference sequence). This CDR3 spans 13 amino acids. CDR3 DNA: TGTGCCAGCAGCTACCGAGCGTCCTACGAGCAGTACTTC. This encodes CASSYRASYEQYF.

This rearrangement joins TRBV5-6 to TRBJ2-1, with 10 nucleotides matching TRBD2. The ends lost 7 bases at V and 3 bases at J; junction bases unmatched: 19. CDR1 and CDR2 from the germline V gene are SGHDT and YYEEEE. This CDR3 spans 19 amino acids. CDR3 in DNA: TGTGCCAGCGCAACGAGAAGCGGGAGGGCCTCGACATACTACAATGAGCAGTTCTTC. Amino acid sequence: CASATRSGRASTYYNEQFF. Drawing the rest from reference TRBV5-6 and TRBJ2-1, the complete variable domain is DAGVTQSPTHLIKTRGQQVTLRCSPKSGHDTVSWYQQALGQGPQFIFQYYEEEERQRGNFPDRFSGHQFPNYSSELNVNALLLGDSALYLCASATRSGRASTYYNEQFFGPGTRLTVL.

J is TRBJ2-5 and V is TRBV7-2, with D uncertain. Germline loops: CDR1 SGHTA, CDR2 FQGNSA. The CDR3 spans 14 residues. The V end was cut by 1 base, the J end by 5 bases, with 11 bases between. The CDR3 region is CASSLGVASETQYF. The CDR3, as DNA: TGTGCCAGCAGCTTAGGGGTAGCATCGGAGACCCAGTACTTC. Using reference TRBV7-2 and TRBJ2-5 for the parts outside the CDR3, the full variable domain is GAGVSQSPSNKVTEKGKDVELRCDPISGHTALYWYRQSLGQGLEFLIYFQGNSAPDKSGLPSDRFSAERTGGSVSTLTIQRTQQEDSAVYLCASSLGVASETQYFGPGTRLLVL.

The J gene is TRBJ2-5, the V gene TRBV9; TRBD2 matches 10 bases. Germline trimming cut 0 bases from V and 4 bases from J; bases unmatched to any gene: 9. This CDR3 spans 17 amino acids. CDR1 and CDR2 (germline): SGDLS, YYNGEE. Here the CDR3 reads CASSVGGSGGPLETQYF. CDR3 in DNA: TGTGCCAGCAGCGTAGGGGGTAGCGGGGGGCCATTAGAGACCCAGTACTTC.

The chain carries TRBV18 and TRBJ1-5; 7 nucleotides match TRBD1. V was pared by 3 bases and J by 2 bases, with 1 base of the junction left unmatched. CDR1 is KGHSH, CDR2 LQKENI, per germline. This CDR3 contains 14 residues. This CDR3 reads CASSPGTGNQPQHF. The CDR3 DNA is TGTGCCAGCTCACCCGGGACAGGCAATCAGCCCCAGCATTTT.

As DNA, the CDR3 is TGCAGCGTTGGGCTTCGGGGAAATGAAAAACTGTTTTTT. Translation gives CSVGLRGNEKLFF. V usage is TRBV29-1 and J usage is TRBJ1-4; D is ambiguous. Germline V gives CDR1 SQVTM, CDR2 ANQGSEA. V gave up 4 bases and J gave up 5 bases, with 11 bases separating them. The CDR3 has 13 amino acids.